These 30 T cell receptor beta chains were sequenced from one sample in a study of shared clonotypes between healthy human individuals. Profiled with immunoSEQ multiplex PCR; TCRdb holds only in-frame clones, not every one. The table records about 2.2 million clones, just under 95% of them present only once. Positively selected for CCR7, the CD45RO-negative cells used as naive CD8 cells excluded terminally differentiated effector memory CD45RA+ cells. Sequenced input: naive CD8+ T cells from PBMCs. The receptors were sampled from a man aged 18 to 29 in good health. Some clones in this sample may be carry-over from other donors' samples.

The V and J genes are TRBV13 and TRBJ2-1; D unresolved. The V end lost 3 bases, the J end lost 7 bases, and 10 bases lay between the germline ends. The CDR3 has 13 residues. Germline V gene sequence: CDR1 PRHDT, CDR2 FYEKMQ (reference sequence). CDR3 nucleotide sequence: TGTGCCAGCAGCTTCCGGTCCGGAAATGAGCAGTTCTTC. As protein: CASSFRSGNEQFF.

The V call is TRBV25-1, the J call TRBJ2-5; 12 bases line up with TRBD2. The end of the DNA aligns better with TRBJ2-7, so the J call may be wrong. CDR3 length equals 15 residues. CDR1 MGHDK and CDR2 SYGVNS come from the germline V gene. DNA for the CDR3: TGTGCCAGCAGTGAGCTAACTAGCGGGAGGTCCGAGCAGTACTTC. Translation gives CASSELTSGRSEQYF.

The chain joins TRBV7-9 to TRBJ2-7, with TRBD2 matching over 7 bases. V dropped 3 bases and J dropped 5; count of bases not matched to a gene: 4. CDR1 is SEHNR and CDR2 is FQNEAQ in the germline V gene (reference sequence). The CDR3 has 13 amino acids. The CDR3 coding sequence is TGTGCCAGCAGCTTCGGGACTATCAACGAGCAGTACTTC. As protein: CASSFGTINEQYF.

The gene calls are TRBV29-1 and TRBJ1-1; D ambiguous. Trimming removed 3 bases at V and 0 bases at J, with 8 bases between. CDR1 SQVTM and CDR2 ANQGSEA come from the germline V gene. This CDR3 is 13 amino acids long. The CDR3 DNA is TGCAGCGTTGAGGCCGGGATGAACACTGAAGCTTTCTTT. Encoded protein: CSVEAGMNTEAFF.

This rearrangement joins TRBV7-7 to TRBJ2-7; weak D call: TRBD1 (5 bases). Between the trimmed V and J ends, which lost 5 bases and 3 bases, there was a span of 14 bases. Germline V lookup: CDR1 SSHAT, CDR2 FNYEAQ (reference sequence). The CDR3 loop spans 14 amino acids. Here the CDR3 DNA reads TGTGCCAGCAGCCCGCTTGGACAATTCTACGAGCAGTACTTC. Its translation is CASSPLGQFYEQYF.

This clone was counted only a few times. The chain employs TRBV7-4 and TRBJ1-2, with D unresolved. Deletions cut 5 bases from V and 4 bases from J, with 26 bases between. CDR1 is SGHVT and CDR2 is SQSDAQ in the germline V gene. The CDR3 covers 18 residues. CDR3 coding DNA: TGTGCCAGCAGCGGATCGACGAGAGCAGCGCGAAAGACCTATGGCTACACCTTC. Translation: CASSGSTRAARKTYGYTF.

V gene TRBV28 combines with J gene TRBJ2-7, with D possibly being TRBD2 (6 bases). Germline V gives CDR1 MDHEN, CDR2 SYDVKM. The CDR3 is 16 residues long. Trimming cost V 5 bases and J 1 base, with 18 bases left between them. The CDR3 DNA reads TGTGCCAGCAGTATTGGACTATCACACCGATCCTACGAGCAGTACTTC. The encoded protein is CASSIGLSHRSYEQYF.

The chain recombines TRBV27 with TRBJ2-2; 8 nucleotides align to TRBD1. Per germline, CDR1 MNHEY and CDR2 SMNVEV (reference sequence). This CDR3 has 17 amino acids. The V segment lost 1 base and the J segment 4 bases; nucleotides outside the gene matches: 8. The DNA of the CDR3 is TGTGCCAGCAGTTTATTAGGCGGACAGGGTCCCACCGGGGAGCTGTTTTTT. Translating gives CASSLLGGQGPTGELFF.

A remark on this clone: Other DNA sequences in this sample translate to the same CDR3. The chain carries TRBV28 and TRBJ1-1, with D possibly being TRBD1 (5 bases). Trimming pared 1 base from V and 0 bases from J, leaving 9 bases between. This CDR3 has 15 residues. CDR1 is MDHEN, CDR2 SYDVKM, per germline. The CDR3 DNA reads TGTGCCAGCAGTTTATCCCCAGGGATGAACACTGAAGCTTTCTTT. It yields the protein CASSLSPGMNTEAFF.

The sample holds one count of this clone. The V call is TRBV9, the J call TRBJ1-3; 7 nucleotides align to TRBD1. After removal of 3 bases from V and 8 bases from J, the junction contained 5 bases not matched to a gene. Germline V gene sequence: CDR1 SGDLS, CDR2 YYNGEE. This CDR3 spans 13 amino acids. CDR3 coding DNA: TGTGCCAGCAGCGCAGGGGGGATAGACACCATATATTTT. Protein product: CASSAGGIDTIYF.

A single count supports this clone. J is TRBJ2-1 and V is TRBV7-8, with D hard to call. Trimming took 0 bases from V and 6 from J, leaving 9 bases between them. CDR3 length equals 14 residues. Germline values: CDR1 SGHVS, CDR2 FQNEAQ. The CDR3 sequence: CASSLAGSRNEQFF. As DNA, the CDR3 is TGTGCCAGCAGCTTAGCGGGATCCCGCAATGAGCAGTTCTTC.

This clone has just one count. The rearrangement uses TRBV10-1 and TRBJ2-3; TRBD2 agrees at 13 bases. The germline CDR1 and CDR2 sequences are WNHNN and SYGVQD (reference sequence). CDR3 length equals 15 residues. Trimming at V came to 8 bases and at J to 3 bases, leaving 5 bases not matched to a gene. In DNA form, the CDR3 reads TGCGCCAGCGGAGGGACTAGCGGGATGACAGATACGCAGTATTTT. It is translated as CASGGTSGMTDTQYF.

This clone has only a few counts. The genes are TRBV6-1 and TRBJ1-1; no firm D call. This CDR3 comprises 14 residues. Trimming shortened V by 6 bases and J by 0 bases, and 11 bases separated the two germline ends. The germline V gene has CDR1 MNHNS and CDR2 SASEGT. CDR3: CASSARGLNTEAFF. The CDR3 DNA reads TGTGCCAGCAGCGCACGCGGACTGAACACTGAAGCTTTCTTT.

CDR3 sequence (DNA): TGCGCCAGCAGCTTGATTAATGGGACCGCCAACGAGCAGTACTTC. Its protein is CASSLINGTANEQYF. The chain couples TRBV5-1 to TRBJ2-7; either TRBD1 or TRBD2 may supply D (5 bases each). CDR3 length: 15 amino acids. V lost 1 base and J lost 5, with 16 bases in between. Germline V lookup: CDR1 SGHRS, CDR2 YFSETQ. The variable domain in full, completed from reference TRBV5-1 and TRBJ2-7, reads KAGVTQTPRYLIKTRGQQVTLSCSPISGHRSVSWYQQTPGQGLQFLFEYFSETQRNKGNFPGRFSGRQFSNSRSEMNVSTLELGDSALYLCASSLINGTANEQYFGPGTRLTVT.

The chain links TRBV7-9 to TRBJ2-7, with 8 positions matching TRBD1. This CDR3 is 16 amino acids long. J lost 5 bases, V lost 0 bases, and 9 bases had no gene match. Germline-derived CDR1 and CDR2 are SEHNR and FQNEAQ (reference sequence). The CDR3 spells CASSLARTDRVHEQYF. In nucleotides, the CDR3 is TGTGCCAGCAGCTTAGCTAGGACGGACAGGGTCCACGAGCAGTACTTC.

The V call is TRBV7-6, the J call TRBJ2-1; D gene unclear. Germline loops: CDR1 SGHVS, CDR2 FNYEAQ. This CDR3 is built from 15 residues. V was cut by 1 base and J by 3 bases, with 10 bases left in between. CDR3 sequence (DNA): TGTGCCAGCAGCTTAGTGGGCAGTAACTACAATGAGCAGTTCTTC. Protein: CASSLVGSNYNEQFF.

This clone was counted a single time. V and J are TRBV2 and TRBJ2-1, with D unclear. The CDR3 spans 15 residues. The germline CDR1 and CDR2 sequences are SNHLY and FYNNEI. With 0 bases removed from V and 8 bases from J, the gap between germline ends came to 14 bases. CDR3 amino acids: CASSEAPVLVDEQFF. For the CDR3, the DNA is TGTGCCAGCAGTGAAGCGCCCGTATTAGTCGATGAGCAGTTCTTC.

The chain uses TRBV7-9 and TRBJ2-3; 9 bases align to TRBD2. The CDR3 runs to 16 residues. The germline gives CDR1 SEHNR, CDR2 FQNEAQ (reference sequence). J lost 1 base, V lost 5 bases, and 7 bases had no gene match. DNA for the CDR3: TGTGCCAGCAGCCCACCTAGACTAGCGGGCACAGATACGCAGTATTTT. Amino acids: CASSPPRLAGTDTQYF.

The chain combines TRBV19 with TRBJ2-7; the match to TRBD1 covers 9 bases. V shed 5 bases, J shed 4 bases, and the junction held 6 bases outside the gene matches. CDR3 length: 14 residues. Per germline, CDR1 LNHDA and CDR2 SQIVND (reference sequence). Here the CDR3 DNA reads TGTGCCAGTAGTCCCGGGACAGGGCAATACGAGCAGTACTTC. It translates to CASSPGTGQYEQYF.

This chain uses TRBV7-9 with TRBJ2-5; TRBD1 might be the D (5 bases). Germline CDR1 reads SEHNR; CDR2 reads FQNEAQ (reference sequence). This CDR3 spans 17 amino acids. Deletions cut 2 bases from V and 4 bases from J, with 20 bases between. The CDR3 is CASSLWVRVLDRETQYF. The CDR3, as DNA: TGTGCCAGCAGCTTATGGGTCAGGGTGTTAGATAGAGAGACCCAGTACTTC.

The rearrangement links TRBV5-5 to TRBJ1-2; 9 bases align to TRBD1. This CDR3 comprises 14 residues. V was clipped by 3 bases and J by 0 bases; unmatched bases: 0. The germline V gene has CDR1 SGHKS and CDR2 YYEKEE (reference sequence). CDR3 in DNA: TGTGCCAGCAGCTGGACAGGGGCTAACTATGGCTACACCTTC. It is translated as CASSWTGANYGYTF.

The chain couples TRBV4-3 to TRBJ2-2; D is undetermined. The CDR3 is 12 residues long. Germline V gene data show CDR1 as LGHNA and CDR2 as YSLEER. With 0 bases removed from V and 7 bases from J, the gap between germline ends came to 3 bases. The CDR3 sequence is CASSQDFGELFF. CDR3 DNA sequence: TGCGCCAGCAGCCAAGACTTCGGGGAGCTGTTTTTT.

V is TRBV28 and J is TRBJ2-1, with D possibly being TRBD2 (5 bases). The germline gives CDR1 MDHEN, CDR2 SYDVKM. The CDR3 runs to 18 residues. Trimming stripped 2 bases from V and 0 bases from J, with 17 bases between. The DNA of the CDR3 is TGTGCCAGCAGTTTACCGGGATTCCCTATGAGCTCCTACAATGAGCAGTTCTTC. The encoded protein is CASSLPGFPMSSYNEQFF.

The CDR3 loop is CSVEDIVSSSNEQFF. CDR3 nucleotide sequence: TGCAGCGTTGAAGATATAGTGTCTAGCAGCAATGAGCAGTTCTTC. This chain links TRBV29-1 with TRBJ2-1; tentative D call: TRBD2 (5 bases). CDR1 and CDR2 from the germline V gene are SQVTM and ANQGSEA. This CDR3 region has 15 residues. Trimming took 0 bases from V and 6 from J, leaving 15 bases between them.

This chain uses TRBV28 with TRBJ1-2; D remains ambiguous. This CDR3 comprises 13 residues. The V gene's germline CDR1 is MDHEN and CDR2 SYDVKM. V shed 4 bases and J shed 4 bases, with 10 bases lying between them. In DNA, the CDR3 is TGTGCCAGCAGTTCGCGGGATATCTATGGCTACACCTTC. Translated, it gives CASSSRDIYGYTF.

The V call is TRBV18, the J call TRBJ1-1; D unresolved. Germline CDR1 and CDR2: KGHSH and LQKENI. The CDR3 contains 13 residues. Trimming pared 5 bases from V and 2 bases from J, leaving 9 bases between. CDR3 bases: TGTGCCAGCTCAGGGGAGTTCAACACTGAAGCTTTCTTT. It yields the protein CASSGEFNTEAFF.

The rearrangement links TRBV5-3 to TRBJ1-3, with TRBD1 as a possible D gene (5 bases). TRBV5-3 is given ORF status, its function remaining uncertain. Trimming took 3 bases from V and 3 from J, leaving 16 bases between them. This CDR3 contains 16 residues. CDR3 in DNA: TGTGCCAGAAGCTCGATTCGGGGGTTCGTTGGAAACACCATATATTTT. This sequence encodes CARSSIRGFVGNTIYF.

J is TRBJ2-7 and V is TRBV4-3, with 13 bases that match TRBD2. J lost 6 bases, V lost 4 bases, and 6 bases had no gene match. CDR1 is LGHNA and CDR2 is YSLEER in the germline V gene. The CDR3 length is 15 residues. CDR3 sequence reads: CASSPTSGRAGEQYF. The CDR3 coding sequence is TGCGCCAGCAGCCCCACTAGCGGGAGGGCGGGCGAGCAGTACTTC.

The genes are TRBV28 and TRBJ2-7; no firm D call. The CDR3 consists of 13 residues. CDR1 and CDR2 (germline): MDHEN, SYDVKM. V lost 4 bases and J 0 bases, leaving 7 bases between the germline ends. The CDR3 DNA is TGTGCCAGCAGTTCCATTTACTCCTACGAGCAGTACTTC. Its translation is CASSSIYSYEQYF.

This clone was seen only once. The rearrangement joins TRBV4-2 to TRBJ2-7; TRBD2 is a possible D gene (6 bases). CDR1 and CDR2 (germline): LGHNA, YNFKEQ. The CDR3 totals 14 residues. With 0 bases removed from V and 6 bases from J, the gap between germline ends came to 12 bases. The DNA of the CDR3 is TGTGCCAGCAGCCAAGATTGGGGGGTTTCCGAGCAGTACTTC. Protein: CASSQDWGVSEQYF.